These T cell receptor beta chains were read from a single sample in a study of T-cell reconstitution after alpha-beta-depleted transplantation in children. TCRdb independently ran MiXCR on the PCR reads; one entry per CDR3 protein. Of around 100,000 distinct CDR3 sequences in the sample, around a tenth were seen once. Sequencing used PBMCs, obtained before TCRalphabeta/CD19-depleted stem cell transplant. The receptors originated from a boy aged 2 to 10 with acute lymphoblastic leukemia, due to receive a stem cell transplant. The conserved cysteine and the conserved F or W are not part of the CDR3 here. Clone size is shown for a subset of rows, as once, few, many or a class of expanded clone.

v_gene	abundance	j_gene	CDR3aa
TRBV27	once	TRBJ2-1	ASSLGGGWQH
TRBV25-1	NA	TRBJ2-1	ASSSRARGGYNEQF
TRBV28	few	TRBJ1-1	ASRAPANTEAF
TRBV12-3/TRBV12-4	many	TRBJ1-2	ASSFGGRGGYGYT
TRBV20-1	many	TRBJ2-1	SARDPGSGRYNEQF
TRBV12-3/TRBV12-4	NA	TRBJ1-5	ASSFNAGGNQPQH
TRBV27	few	TRBJ2-7	ASSPLRELNEQY
TRBV7-8	few	TRBJ2-5	ASSPKPGLGKETQY
TRBV5-5	many	TRBJ2-4	ASSLVLAKNIQY
TRBV7-8	few	TRBJ1-4	ASSLVGGATNEKLF
TRBV20-1	many	TRBJ2-3	SASLYGTDGPDTQY
TRBV20-1	NA	TRBJ2-3	SAARSSGGGDTQY
TRBV6-5	many	TRBJ2-1	ASRKRDRYNEQF
TRBV7-9	few	TRBJ1-4	ASSLVGQGTEKLF
TRBV6-1	many	TRBJ2-3	ASSVERRPTDTQY
TRBV18	many	TRBJ2-3	ASSPLGDTQY
TRBV7-9	few	TRBJ2-7	ASSLGLGLESYEQY